The 10 T cell receptor beta chains reported below all come from one sample, sequenced in a study of shared clonotypes between healthy human individuals. Positive CCR7 selection of CD45RO-negative cells yielded the naive CD8 cells, and terminally differentiated effector memory CD45RA+ cells were excluded. Libraries were prepared by immunoSEQ multiplex PCR; TCRdb keeps only in-frame clonotypes and omits some of them. The data contain around 2.1 million clones, roughly 91% of them seen just once; the ten biggest clones take up 1.5% to 2%. The sample was naive CD8+ T cells from PBMCs. The receptors originated from a man between 18 and 35 years old in good health. Some clones in this sample may be carry-over from other donors' samples.

The rearrangement links TRBV25-1 to TRBJ2-1, with 7 bases lining up with TRBD1. The CDR3 spans 16 residues. Germline-derived CDR1 and CDR2 are MGHDK and SYGVNS. The junction had 4 bases not matched to a gene; V was cut back by 2 bases and J by 0 bases. CDR3 DNA sequence: TGTGCCAGCAGTGAAGTTGCAGGGGGCTCCTACAATGAGCAGTTCTTC. Its translation is CASSEVAGGSYNEQFF.

The genes are TRBV19 and TRBJ2-7, with D possibly matching TRBD2 (6 bases). Germline CDR1 and CDR2: LNHDA and SQIVND (reference sequence). This CDR3 has 15 amino acids. Trimming left V 3 bases short and J 0 bases short, with 12 bases between. The CDR3 DNA reads TGTGCCAGTAGTATGGAGGGAAACCCCTCCTACGAGCAGTACTTC. Residues: CASSMEGNPSYEQYF. The full variable domain, in which reference TRBV19 and TRBJ2-7 provide the parts outside the CDR3, is DGGITQSPKYLFRKEGQNVTLSCEQNLNHDAMYWYRQDPGQGLRLIYYSQIVNDFQKGDIAEGYSVSREKKESFPLTVTSAQKNPTAFYLCASSMEGNPSYEQYFGPGTRLTVT.

This chain links TRBV7-9 with TRBJ1-1; TRBD1 aligns across 7 bases. The length of the CDR3 is 16 residues. Losses at the gene ends were 5 bases for V and 3 bases for J; bases not matched to a gene: 12. CDR1 SEHNR and CDR2 FQNEAQ come from the germline V gene (reference sequence). The CDR3 DNA sequence: TGTGCCAGCAGCGGCGGGACAGCGAAGCTTCACACTGAAGCTTTCTTT. This translates into CASSGGTAKLHTEAFF.

The chain links TRBV30 to TRBJ1-1; D remains unclear. CDR3 length: 15 residues. V dropped 1 base and J dropped 0 bases, with 12 bases sitting between them. Per the germline V gene, CDR1 is GTSNPN and CDR2 is SVGIG (reference sequence). The CDR3, as DNA: TGTGCCTGGAGTGGATTAGAGGAGATGAACACTGAAGCTTTCTTT. Its protein product is CAWSGLEEMNTEAFF.

In regard to this clone: This sample also contains other DNA sequences that code for the same CDR3. The CDR3: CASSLSEGERSYEQYF. The CDR3 coding sequence is TGTGCCAGCAGTTTAAGCGAGGGGGAAAGGTCCTACGAGCAGTACTTC. The J gene is TRBJ2-7, the V gene TRBV27; weak D call: TRBD1 (6 bases). Trimming shortened V by 2 bases and J by 1 base, and 15 bases separated the two germline ends. Germline V lookup: CDR1 MNHEY, CDR2 SMNVEV (reference sequence). The CDR3 spans 16 residues.

The chain has TRBV7-9 and TRBJ2-1; D may match TRBD1 or TRBD2 (6 bases each). The CDR3 is 14 residues long. Germline CDR1 SEHNR, CDR2 FQNEAQ (reference sequence). Trimming took 8 bases from V and 8 from J, leaving 19 bases between them. CDR3 coding DNA: TGTGCCAGCGCGGGGCAGGGGTTCGTCTATGAGCAGTTCTTC. Its protein is CASAGQGFVYEQFF.

The V and J genes are TRBV7-9 and TRBJ2-5; a possible D gene is TRBD1 (6 bases). Between the trimmed V and J ends, which lost 5 bases and 2 bases, there was a span of 15 bases. Germline lookup yields CDR1 SEHNR and CDR2 FQNEAQ (reference sequence). This CDR3 spans 15 amino acids. CDR3 residues: CASSLRGSPQETQYF. In DNA, the CDR3 is TGTGCCAGCAGCCTCAGGGGATCCCCACAAGAGACCCAGTACTTC.

V is TRBV4-1 and J is TRBJ2-7; 7 bases map to TRBD1. The CDR3 sequence is 15 residues long. V shed 3 bases and J 2 bases; nucleotides not matched to a gene: 7. Germline-derived CDR1 and CDR2 are MGHRA and YSYEKL. The chain's CDR3 is CASSHPKTGPYEQYF. The CDR3 DNA sequence: TGCGCCAGCAGCCACCCGAAGACAGGGCCCTACGAGCAGTACTTC.

Note on this clone: The identical CDR3 is also encoded by other nucleotide sequences in the sample. The chain is built from TRBV30 and TRBJ1-1; D is uncertain. Deletions cut 0 bases from V and 2 bases from J, with 10 bases between. The CDR3 is 14 amino acids. Germline CDR1 is GTSNPN and CDR2 is SVGIG (reference sequence). In DNA, the CDR3 is TGTGCCTGGAGTGTTGCGGGAGGAAACACTGAAGCTTTCTTT. The encoded protein is CAWSVAGGNTEAFF.

The chain joins TRBV5-6 to TRBJ2-2, with unresolved D. This CDR3 comprises 16 residues. Germline V gene data show CDR1 as SGHDT and CDR2 as YYEEEE. V lost 1 base and J lost 3, with 13 bases in between. In DNA, the CDR3 is TGTGCCAGCAGCTTGCTTCGGGTGAAACACACCGGGGAGCTGTTTTTT. As protein: CASSLLRVKHTGELFF. The full variable domain, in which reference TRBV5-6 and TRBJ2-2 provide the parts outside the CDR3, is DAGVTQSPTHLIKTRGQQVTLRCSPKSGHDTVSWYQQALGQGPQFIFQYYEEEERQRGNFPDRFSGHQFPNYSSELNVNALLLGDSALYLCASSLLRVKHTGELFFGEGSRLTVL.